This T cell receptor beta chain emerged from a study of OX40 agonist ivuxolimab in advanced cancers. Trimming removed 6 bases from V and 2 bases from J, with 20 bases in between. CDR3 length equals 15 residues. In germline, CDR1 is SQVTM, CDR2 ANQGSEA. Only in-frame clones appear in the TCRdb table, and some are missing; sequencing was by immunoSEQ multiplex PCR. The table records approximately 74,000 clones, 80% to 95% of them present only once. The starting material was CD4+ or CD8+ T cells sorted from blood, obtained in a trial of the OX40 agonist ivuxolimab. The clonotype was recovered from an adult with an advanced solid tumor such as melanoma, head and neck, liver or kidney cancer. J is TRBJ2-7 and V is TRBV29-1; no reliable D call. The CDR3: CSVARDPGAPYEQYF. The CDR3 DNA reads as TGCAGCGTCGCTAGAGATCCCGGAGCACCCTACGAGCAGTACTTC.